This passage covers 30 T cell receptor beta chains from one sample sequenced in a study of cytomegalovirus exposure and HLA in healthy donors. TCRdb's table, derived via immunoSEQ multiplex PCR, lists solely in-frame clones and lacks some. This sample has more than 110,000 clones, with around 88% found just once. The sample consisted of PBMCs. Every receptor here comes from a woman aged 18-30 years in good health and CMV-seropositive.

The rearrangement uses TRBV28 and TRBJ1-4, with TRBD1 matching 8 bases. V gave up 2 bases and J gave up 0 bases; unmatched junction bases: 8. The CDR3 is made up of 18 amino acids. The germline CDR1 and CDR2 sequences are MDHEN and SYDVKM. Here the CDR3 reads CASSLIRGLSSTNEKLFF. The CDR3 nucleotides are TGTGCCAGCAGTTTAATCAGGGGGCTTTCGTCAACTAATGAAAAACTGTTTTTT.

This clone appeared once. The genes are TRBV7-2 and TRBJ1-6; no definite D call. V was trimmed by 3 bases and J by 5 bases, leaving 8 bases between them. Per germline, CDR1 SGHTA and CDR2 FQGNSA. The CDR3 has 14 residues. The CDR3 spells CASSFTGNNSPLHF. The CDR3, as DNA: TGTGCCAGCAGCTTCACGGGGAATAATTCACCCCTCCACTTT.

The chain employs TRBV5-1 and TRBJ1-6, with a tentative D call TRBD1 (5 bases). V was pared by 0 bases and J by 5 bases, with 12 bases between. The V gene's germline CDR1 is SGHRS and CDR2 YFSETQ. The CDR3 has 16 residues. DNA for the CDR3: TGCGCCAGCAGCTTGGTAGCGGGGACGGATAATTCACCCCTCCACTTT. This translates into CASSLVAGTDNSPLHF.

This sequence joins TRBV28 and TRBJ1-6; no definite D call. CDR1 is MDHEN and CDR2 is SYDVKM in the germline V gene. The CDR3 covers 11 residues. V was pared by 3 bases and J by 14 bases, with 8 bases between. The CDR3 is CASSFSRTLHF. In DNA, the CDR3 is TGTGCCAGCAGTTTCTCCAGAACCCTCCACTTT.

The chain employs TRBV11-3 and TRBJ2-1; TRBD2 aligns across 11 bases. Germline V gives CDR1 SGHNT, CDR2 YENEEA. With 1 base clipped from V and 6 bases from J, the junction kept 2 bases outside the gene matches. The CDR3 spans 15 residues. Here the CDR3 reads CASSLVLAGANEQFF. The CDR3 coding sequence is TGTGCCAGCAGCTTAGTACTAGCGGGAGCCAATGAGCAGTTCTTC.

This chain connects TRBV5-6 to TRBJ1-1; possibly TRBD1 for D (6 bases). CDR3 size: 16 residues. Looked up from germline, CDR1 is SGHDT and CDR2 is YYEEEE. Trimming took off 1 base at V and 3 bases at J, with 16 bases between the two ends. This CDR3 is CASSLPPGGRDTEAFF. CDR3 sequence (DNA): TGTGCCAGCAGCTTGCCCCCGGGGGGCCGGGACACTGAAGCTTTCTTT.

The rearrangement uses TRBV20-1 and TRBJ1-5; D uncertain. Germline V CDR1 and CDR2: DFQATT, SNEGSKA (reference sequence). The CDR3 sequence is 11 residues long. Trimming took off 0 bases at V and 8 bases at J, with 5 bases between the two ends. Written as DNA, the CDR3 is TGCAGTGCTAGAGATTTAGAGCCCCAGCATTTT. Its translation is CSARDLEPQHF.

The chain carries TRBV29-1 and TRBJ2-1, with D possibly matching TRBD1 (6 bases). Trimming removed 6 bases from V and 9 bases from J, with 27 bases in between. Germline V gene lookup returns CDR1 SQVTM and CDR2 ANQGSEA. The CDR3 covers 16 residues. DNA of the CDR3: TGCAGCGTGTGTAGAGAACCGGGGCGCCTAGGGGGTGAGCAGTTCTTC. It codes for CSVCREPGRLGGEQFF.

V gene TRBV2 combines with J gene TRBJ2-1, with 7 bases identical to TRBD2. After removal of 7 bases from V and 10 bases from J, the junction contained 4 bases not matched to a gene. Per the germline V gene, CDR1 is SNHLY and CDR2 is FYNNEI. The CDR3 spans 11 residues. In DNA form, the CDR3 reads TGTGCCAGCACCTCGGGGGGAGAGCAGTTCTTC. This translates into CASTSGGEQFF.

The chain carries TRBV7-8 and TRBJ1-4; 10 bases line up with TRBD1. V gave up 4 bases and J gave up 7 bases; unmatched junction bases: 6. The CDR3 consists of 15 residues. Germline assignment: CDR1 SGHVS and CDR2 FQNEAQ. CDR3 amino acids: CASSSPGQGIEKLFF. The CDR3, as DNA: TGTGCCAGCAGCTCCCCGGGACAGGGGATTGAAAAACTGTTTTTT.

The CDR3 reads CSVRLGALNTEAFF. The CDR3, as DNA: TGCAGCGTCCGGTTGGGGGCCCTGAACACTGAAGCTTTCTTT. The gene calls are TRBV29-1 and TRBJ1-1, with a possible D match to TRBD1 (6 bases). CDR1 SQVTM and CDR2 ANQGSEA come from the germline V gene. The CDR3 loop spans 14 amino acids. V was clipped by 6 bases and J by 0 bases, with 14 bases between them. The full variable domain, in which reference TRBV29-1 and TRBJ1-1 provide the parts outside the CDR3, is SAVISQKPSRDICQRGTSLTIQCQVDSQVTMMFWYRQQPGQSLTLIATANQGSEATYESGFVIDKFPISRPNLTFSTLTVSNMSPEDSSIYLCSVRLGALNTEAFFGQGTRLTVV.

This rearrangement joins TRBV7-8 to TRBJ1-1; D is unresolved. The CDR3 covers 13 residues. Germline lookup yields CDR1 SGHVS and CDR2 FQNEAQ. The germline V and J ends were trimmed by 2 bases and 3 bases, with 7 bases remaining between them. CDR3 amino acids: CASSLNLYTEAFF. The CDR3 bases are TGTGCCAGCAGCTTAAATCTATACACTGAAGCTTTCTTT. Drawing the rest from reference TRBV7-8 and TRBJ1-1, the complete variable domain is GAGVSQSPRYKVAKRGQDVALRCDPISGHVSLFWYQQALGQGPEFLTYFQNEAQLDKSGLPSDRFFAERPEGSVSTLKIQRTQQEDSAVYLCASSLNLYTEAFFGQGTRLTVV.

The chain employs TRBV2 and TRBJ2-5; D may be TRBD2 (5 bases). Deletions cut 4 bases from V and 4 bases from J, with 7 bases between. The germline CDR1 and CDR2 sequences are SNHLY and FYNNEI. This CDR3 comprises 12 residues. The CDR3 DNA follows: TGTGCCAGCAGTGGAGGGTCAGAGACCCAGTACTTC. This sequence encodes CASSGGSETQYF. Based on the CDR3 plus reference TRBV2 and TRBJ2-5, the full variable domain is EPEVTQTPSHQVTQMGQEVILRCVPISNHLYFYWYRQILGQKVEFLVSFYNNEISEKSEIFDDQFSVERPDGSNFTLKIRSTKLEDSAMYFCASSGGSETQYFGPGTRLLVL.

This clone showed up just once. The chain links TRBV6-1 to TRBJ1-1; TRBD1 might be the D (6 bases). This CDR3 comprises 14 residues. Trimming cost V 4 bases and J 2 bases, with 11 bases left between them. Looked up from germline, CDR1 is MNHNS and CDR2 is SASEGT. The CDR3 DNA follows: TGTGCCAGCAGTGGGGGGGGCTATAACACTGAAGCTTTCTTT. As protein: CASSGGGYNTEAFF.

V usage is TRBV4-1 and J usage is TRBJ2-3; 11 nucleotides agree with TRBD2. Germline lookup yields CDR1 MGHRA and CDR2 YSYEKL. J gave up 1 base and V 4 bases, and 4 bases lay outside the gene matches. CDR3 length: 16 residues. CDR3 DNA: TGCGCCAGCAGCCCAAAGGGACTAGCGGGCACAGATACGCAGTATTTT. The encoded protein is CASSPKGLAGTDTQYF.

The chain is built from TRBV7-9 and TRBJ1-1, with TRBD1 matching over 9 bases. V shed 5 bases and J 3 bases; nucleotides not matched to a gene: 4. Germline V lookup: CDR1 SEHNR, CDR2 FQNEAQ (reference sequence). This CDR3 region has 14 residues. For the CDR3, the DNA is TGTGCCAGCAGCCAACAGGGGGCGTACACTGAAGCTTTCTTT. This translates into CASSQQGAYTEAFF.

This chain joins TRBV30 and TRBJ1-5; 8 bases are shared with TRBD1. The germline gives CDR1 GTSNPN, CDR2 SVGIG (reference sequence). The CDR3 consists of 14 residues. Trimming removed 0 bases from V and 6 bases from J; junction bases left unmatched: 4. The CDR3 region is CAWSVTGVSQPQHF. The CDR3 region has the DNA TGTGCCTGGAGTGTGACAGGGGTTAGTCAGCCCCAGCATTTT.

This clone showed up just once. The rearrangement joins TRBV11-3 to TRBJ2-2; D possibly corresponds to TRBD1 (6 bases). CDR1 is SGHNT, CDR2 YENEEA, per germline. V lost 1 base, J lost 0 bases, and 9 bases lay in between. This CDR3 has 16 residues. The CDR3 sequence: CASSLGAGANTGELFF. The CDR3 region has the DNA TGTGCCAGCAGCTTAGGGGCAGGGGCGAACACCGGGGAGCTGTTTTTT.

The CDR3 bases are TGTGCCAGCAGCTTGGAGCAGGGGGTAAGCCAAGAGACCCAGTACTTC. This translates into CASSLEQGVSQETQYF. The V call is TRBV5-4, the J call TRBJ2-5; TRBD1 matches 7 bases. The germline V gene encodes CDR1 SGHNT and CDR2 YYREEE (reference sequence). The CDR3 runs 16 residues. V lost 0 bases and J lost 1; bases outside the gene matches: 6.

The chain has TRBV2 and TRBJ1-3, with 8 nucleotides matching TRBD1. The CDR3 sequence is 13 residues long. CDR1 is SNHLY, CDR2 FYNNEI, per germline. The V gene end was trimmed by 9 bases and the J gene end by 4 bases; junction bases not matched to a gene: 5. The CDR3 sequence is CARARQGGNTIYF. Here the CDR3 DNA reads TGTGCCAGAGCAAGACAGGGGGGAAACACCATATATTTT.

The gene calls are TRBV6-5 and TRBJ2-3; TRBD2 matches at 8 bases. CDR3 length equals 15 residues. The germline V gene encodes CDR1 MNHEY and CDR2 SVGAGI. Trimming took 0 bases from V and 2 from J; bases not matched to a gene: 1. For the CDR3, the DNA is TGTGCCAGCAGTTACTCCGGGGGGGTCACAGATACGCAGTATTTT. Translation gives CASSYSGGVTDTQYF.

The chain recombines TRBV5-4 with TRBJ2-3, with a tentative D call TRBD2 (6 bases). CDR3 size: 16 residues. With 5 bases removed from V and 1 base from J, the gap between germline ends came to 17 bases. Looked up from germline, CDR1 is SGHNT and CDR2 is YYREEE (reference sequence). The CDR3 protein is CASRPSGTSRTDTQYF. The CDR3 DNA sequence: TGTGCCAGCAGGCCATCTGGGACTTCCCGCACAGATACGCAGTATTTT.

The CDR3 region is CASSLYGSTASSTDTQYF. CDR3 sequence (DNA): TGTGCCAGCAGCTTGTACGGGTCGACGGCCTCTAGCACAGATACGCAGTATTTT. The V and J genes are TRBV5-6 and TRBJ2-3; D uncertain. The CDR3 has 18 amino acids. Germline CDR1 is SGHDT and CDR2 is YYEEEE. Trimming shortened V by 1 base and J by 0 bases, and 18 bases separated the two germline ends.

The chain recombines TRBV4-1 with TRBJ2-7, with 7 bases lining up with TRBD2. Germline CDR1 is MGHRA and CDR2 is YSYEKL. V shed 3 bases and J 3 bases; nucleotides not matched to a gene: 5. The CDR3 has 14 residues. CDR3 sequence reads: CASSHSGGNYEQYF. In DNA form, the CDR3 reads TGCGCCAGCAGCCATTCCGGGGGGAACTACGAGCAGTACTTC.

This rearrangement joins TRBV5-1 to TRBJ2-2, with 10 positions matching TRBD2. J lost 5 bases, V lost 4 bases, and 11 bases had no gene match. In germline, CDR1 is SGHRS, CDR2 YFSETQ. The CDR3 sequence is 17 residues long. The CDR3 protein is CASSPNLAGAGTGELFF. The CDR3 nucleotides read TGCGCCAGCAGCCCGAACCTAGCGGGAGCGGGAACCGGGGAGCTGTTTTTT.

The gene calls are TRBV5-6 and TRBJ1-2, with no clear D. Germline loops: CDR1 SGHDT, CDR2 YYEEEE. The length of the CDR3 is 14 residues. Trimming left V 4 bases short and J 0 bases short, with 10 bases between. CDR3 loop: CASSMAGTNYGYTF. The CDR3 DNA sequence: TGTGCCAGCAGCATGGCCGGGACTAACTATGGCTACACCTTC.

The rearrangement links TRBV18 to TRBJ2-7, with 10 bases identical to TRBD1. CDR1 is KGHSH and CDR2 is LQKENI in the germline V gene. V was clipped by 5 bases and J by 3 bases; unmatched bases: 7. The CDR3 consists of 15 residues. CDR3 DNA: TGTGCCAGCTCATCTACGGGACAGGGGAGCTACGAGCAGTACTTC. Protein sequence: CASSSTGQGSYEQYF. Full variable domain (missing parts from reference TRBV18 and TRBJ2-7): NAGVMQNPRHLVRRRGQEARLRCSPMKGHSHVYWYRQLPEEGLKFMVYLQKENIIDESGMPKERFSAEFPKEGPSILRIQQVVRGDSAAYFCASSSTGQGSYEQYFGPGTRLTVT.

The rearrangement links TRBV23-1 to TRBJ1-5; TRBD1 matches 8 bases. TRBV23-1 belongs to the ORF category, with a function that is uncertain. This CDR3 spans 17 amino acids. V was clipped by 4 bases and J by 4 bases; unmatched bases: 12. CDR3 loop: CASSLTFRQGPNQPQHF. CDR3 sequence (DNA): TGCGCCAGCAGTCTAACATTCAGACAGGGGCCTAATCAGCCCCAGCATTTT.

CDR3 coding DNA: TGTGCCTGGAGTCAACTAGCGGGCGAGCAGTACTTC. Translated: CAWSQLAGEQYF. The chain combines TRBV30 with TRBJ2-7; the match to TRBD2 covers 9 bases. Germline V gene sequence: CDR1 GTSNPN, CDR2 SVGIG (reference sequence). V gave up 2 bases and J gave up 6 bases; unmatched junction bases: 2. This CDR3 comprises 12 residues.

The chain is built from TRBV2 and TRBJ2-7; 9 nucleotides line up with TRBD1. Germline CDR1 reads SNHLY; CDR2 reads FYNNEI. Losses at the gene ends were 10 bases for V and 2 bases for J; bases not matched to a gene: 15. The CDR3 covers 16 residues. CDR3 DNA sequence: TGTGCCATCATGAGACAGGGGGATGGTAGGGCCTACGAGCAGTACTTC. Protein product: CAIMRQGDGRAYEQYF.